This TCR beta chain was observed in a study of T cells in Graves' hyperthyroidism and ophthalmopathy (dated by TCRdb to about 2019). Broadly, across the study: Peripheral blood samples were taken at the time of initial diagnosis, prior to any treatment. To identify distinguishing TCR V-J signatures, a discovery cohort of about 100 patients was used, comprising under 45 with Graves' ophthalmopathy and 55 to 65 with stable Graves' hyperthyroidism. Whether ophthalmopathy could be predicted prospectively was tested in an independent validation cohort made up of roughly 19 hyperthyroidism patients plus 17 patients who later progressed to ophthalmopathy. The 100 discovery patients were randomly split 7:3 into training and test sets. Thyroid tissue and blood T-cell repertoires from over 5 Graves' hyperthyroidism patients were also compared in the study. Following sampling, methimazole starting at 30 mg daily was given to hyperthyroidism patients, and high-dose intravenous methylprednisolone was given to ophthalmopathy patients. TCR Vbeta CDR3 sequencing of around 130 peripheral blood samples (approximately 44 ophthalmopathy, 70 to 85 hyperthyroidism and 17 progressor patients) is reported in the paper. Broad study findings and their caveats: Blood samples also contained most of the expanded thyroid clonotypes (frequency above 0.001), which suggests that blood repertoires may reflect thyroid immune responses. Sample size was not statistically predetermined, and investigators were not blinded to group allocation. A 13 V-J signature model separated ophthalmopathy from stable hyperthyroidism, with around 88% sensitivity and 81.08% specificity in cross-validation and 80%/75% in testing. In validation, the model predicted progression to ophthalmopathy a median of approximately 6.6 months before onset, with approximately 68% sensitivity and nearly 75% specificity.

This clonotype has only a few counts. The specificity of this receptor is unknown. Per-base quality was not reported, and no clone a single base away is much larger than it. Moderately to severely active disease, a Clinical Activity Score of at least 3, a NOSPECS grade of at least 4, and a duration under 3 months were present in ophthalmopathy patients. Any patient with an uncontrolled infection, another autoimmune disease, pregnancy or lactation was excluded. Diagnoses were established on the basis of clinical symptoms, serum thyroxine and TRAb, thyroid ultrasound, and orbital computed tomography. PBMCs were separated from roughly 9.3 ml of fresh peripheral blood using Ficoll-Paque density gradient centrifugation. Total RNA was extracted with Trizol reagent, and quality was checked on an Agilent 2100 Bioanalyzer. The TCR beta CDR3 regions were amplified from the RNA transcripts. The first round of RT-PCR for the TCR CDR3 was performed with the HTBI primer set and the Qiagen OneStep RT-PCR kit. Libraries were constructed in a second round of multiplex PCR, after which size selection and purification were performed. Libraries were sequenced paired-end with 100 bp reads on an Illumina HiSeq2000. As for the original processing: SOAPnuke was used to process the raw data, with reads discarded if the reads contained adapters or uncalled bases, had a mean Phred below 15, or lacked an exact constant-primer or identifier match. COPE v1.2.5 was used to merge the high-quality paired reads, and each unique nucleotide sequence was defined as a clonotype. MiTCR v1.1 was used to align the clonotypes against IMGT TRBV, TRBD and TRBJ reference segments. The analysis included only V-J combinations with a frequency above 0.0001, which together covered approximately 99% of the repertoires. The TCS score was defined as F50 (clonal expansion) divided by E x V (chaos), with BLOSUM62-based TCRdist calculated between CDR3 peptides within each V-J. Welch's t-statistics and random forest reduced around 550 V-J features to about 12, which were used in a naive Bayes classifier (R e1071). TCRdb passed the public sequencing reads through fastp at Q25 and MiXCR, retaining productive beta sequences. Duplicate CDR3 protein sequences are folded into a single record with the most common DNA and genes. Here the V and J calls rest on TCRdb's processing, not on the authors' analysis. The sample records about 600,000 distinct CDR3 sequences, around 15% of which are singletons. The ten top clones hold around 12% of the sample.

The sequence was obtained from a woman aged 45-60 years with Graves' ophthalmopathy. The sequenced material came from blood.

The CDR3 protein: CASVEWTNYGYTF. The nucleotide sequence is given as TGTGCCAGCGTTGAGTGGACTAACTATGGCTACACCTTC. The chain was built from TRBV2 and TRBJ1-2, with the D gene call left open. The CDR3 numbers 13 residues from cysteine through phenylalanine. Left in the record is the CDR3 DNA by itself, 39 bases read in frame from the first base. A distance of 10 bases separates the germline ends of V and J, which lose 8 bases and 0 bases respectively. From a lookup of the germline V gene, CDR1 and CDR2 are SNHLY and FYNNEI.